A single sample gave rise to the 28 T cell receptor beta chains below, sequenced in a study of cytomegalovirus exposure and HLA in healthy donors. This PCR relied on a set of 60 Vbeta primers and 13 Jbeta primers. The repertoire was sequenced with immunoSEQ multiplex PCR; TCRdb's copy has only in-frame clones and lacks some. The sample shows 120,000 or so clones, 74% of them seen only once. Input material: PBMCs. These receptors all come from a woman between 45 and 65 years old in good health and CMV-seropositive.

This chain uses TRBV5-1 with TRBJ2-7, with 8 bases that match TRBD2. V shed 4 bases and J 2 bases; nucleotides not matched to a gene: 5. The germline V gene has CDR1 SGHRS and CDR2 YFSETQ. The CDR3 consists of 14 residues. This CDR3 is CASSPTSGPYEQYF. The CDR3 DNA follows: TGCGCCAGCAGCCCCACTAGCGGACCCTACGAGCAGTACTTC.

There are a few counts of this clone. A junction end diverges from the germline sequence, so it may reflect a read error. The CDR3 sequence: CAIAGTSGGSVF. DNA for the CDR3: TGTGCCATCGCCGGGACTAGCGGGGGTTCAGTCTTC. The genes are TRBV10-3 and TRBJ2-1; TRBD2 matches 14 bases. CDR3 length: 12 residues. CDR1 ENHRY and CDR2 SYGVKD come from the germline V gene.

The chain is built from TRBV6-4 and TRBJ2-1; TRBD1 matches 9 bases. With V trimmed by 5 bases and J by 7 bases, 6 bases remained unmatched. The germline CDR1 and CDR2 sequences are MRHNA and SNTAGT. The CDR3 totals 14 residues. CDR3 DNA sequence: TGTGCCAGCAGTCCCGGGACAGGGTCTAATGAGCAGTTCTTC. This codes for CASSPGTGSNEQFF.

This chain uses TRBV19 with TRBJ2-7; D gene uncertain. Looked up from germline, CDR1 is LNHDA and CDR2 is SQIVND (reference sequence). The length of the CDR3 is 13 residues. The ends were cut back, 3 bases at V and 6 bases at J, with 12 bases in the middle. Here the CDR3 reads CASSILIGGEQYF. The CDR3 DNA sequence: TGTGCCAGTAGTATCCTAATTGGTGGCGAGCAGTACTTC.

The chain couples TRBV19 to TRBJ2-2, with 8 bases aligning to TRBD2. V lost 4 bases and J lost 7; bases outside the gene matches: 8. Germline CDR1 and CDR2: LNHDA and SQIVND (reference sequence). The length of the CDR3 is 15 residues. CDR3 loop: CASSTPRGVLGELFF. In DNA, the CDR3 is TGTGCCAGTAGTACCCCGCGGGGGGTCCTCGGGGAGCTGTTTTTT.

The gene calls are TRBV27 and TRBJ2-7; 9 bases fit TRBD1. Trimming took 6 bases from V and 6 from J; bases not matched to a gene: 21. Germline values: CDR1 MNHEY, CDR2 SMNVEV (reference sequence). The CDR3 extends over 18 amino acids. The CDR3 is CASSPHRDRAPRVVEQYF. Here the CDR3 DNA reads TGTGCCAGCAGCCCTCACCGGGACAGGGCCCCGAGGGTTGTCGAGCAGTACTTC.

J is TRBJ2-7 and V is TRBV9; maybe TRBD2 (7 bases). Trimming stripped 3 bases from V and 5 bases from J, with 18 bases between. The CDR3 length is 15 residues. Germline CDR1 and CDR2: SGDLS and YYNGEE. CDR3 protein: CASSDTTGGRDEQYF. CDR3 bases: TGTGCCAGCAGCGACACCACCGGGGGGCGCGACGAGCAGTACTTC.

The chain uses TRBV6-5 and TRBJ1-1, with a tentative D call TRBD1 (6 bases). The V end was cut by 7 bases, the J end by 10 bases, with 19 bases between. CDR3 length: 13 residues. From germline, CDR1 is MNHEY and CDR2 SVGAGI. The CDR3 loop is CASTMGRGGSAFF. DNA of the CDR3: TGTGCCAGCACTATGGGGAGGGGGGGTTCAGCTTTCTTT.

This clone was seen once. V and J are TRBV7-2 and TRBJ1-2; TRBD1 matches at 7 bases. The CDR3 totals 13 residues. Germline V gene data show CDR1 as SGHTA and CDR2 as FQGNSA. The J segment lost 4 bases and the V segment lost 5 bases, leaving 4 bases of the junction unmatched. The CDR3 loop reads CASSQTGPYGYTF. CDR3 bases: TGTGCCAGCAGCCAGACAGGGCCCTATGGCTACACCTTC.

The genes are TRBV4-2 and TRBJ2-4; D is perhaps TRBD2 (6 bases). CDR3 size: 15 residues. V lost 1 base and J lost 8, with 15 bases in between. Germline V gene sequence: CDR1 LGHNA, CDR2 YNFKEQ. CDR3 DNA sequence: TGTGCCAGCAGCCAAGGGATGCGGGGAGACGACATTCAGTACTTC. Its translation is CASSQGMRGDDIQYF.

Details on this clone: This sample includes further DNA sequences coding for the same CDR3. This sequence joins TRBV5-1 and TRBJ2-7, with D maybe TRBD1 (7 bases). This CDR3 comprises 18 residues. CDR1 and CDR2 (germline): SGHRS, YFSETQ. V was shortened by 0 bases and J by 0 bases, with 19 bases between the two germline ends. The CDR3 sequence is CASSLASGGGGVSYEQYF. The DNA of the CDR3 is TGCGCCAGCAGCTTGGCCTCAGGGGGAGGTGGAGTCTCCTACGAGCAGTACTTC. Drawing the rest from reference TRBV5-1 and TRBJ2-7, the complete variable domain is KAGVTQTPRYLIKTRGQQVTLSCSPISGHRSVSWYQQTPGQGLQFLFEYFSETQRNKGNFPGRFSGRQFSNSRSEMNVSTLELGDSALYLCASSLASGGGGVSYEQYFGPGTRLTVT.

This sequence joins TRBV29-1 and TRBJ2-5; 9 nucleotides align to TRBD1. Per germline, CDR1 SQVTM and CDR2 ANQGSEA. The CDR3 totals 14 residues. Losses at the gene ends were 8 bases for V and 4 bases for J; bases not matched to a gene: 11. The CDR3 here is CSIWGQGRLETQYF. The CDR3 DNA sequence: TGCAGCATCTGGGGACAGGGAAGGTTAGAGACCCAGTACTTC.

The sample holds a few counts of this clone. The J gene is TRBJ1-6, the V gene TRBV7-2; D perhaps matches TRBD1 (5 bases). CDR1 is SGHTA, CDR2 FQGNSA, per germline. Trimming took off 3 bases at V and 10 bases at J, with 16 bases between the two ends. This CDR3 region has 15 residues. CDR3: CASSFLGRVDSPLHF. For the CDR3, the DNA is TGTGCCAGCAGCTTCCTGGGCAGGGTTGACTCACCCCTCCACTTT.

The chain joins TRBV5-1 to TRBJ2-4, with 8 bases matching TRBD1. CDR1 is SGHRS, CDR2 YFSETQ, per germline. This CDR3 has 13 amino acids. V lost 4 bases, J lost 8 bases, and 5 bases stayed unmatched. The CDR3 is CASSTTGEDIQYF. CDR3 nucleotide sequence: TGCGCCAGCAGCACGACAGGGGAAGACATTCAGTACTTC. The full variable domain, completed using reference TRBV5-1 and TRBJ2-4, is KAGVTQTPRYLIKTRGQQVTLSCSPISGHRSVSWYQQTPGQGLQFLFEYFSETQRNKGNFPGRFSGRQFSNSRSEMNVSTLELGDSALYLCASSTTGEDIQYFGAGTRLSVL.

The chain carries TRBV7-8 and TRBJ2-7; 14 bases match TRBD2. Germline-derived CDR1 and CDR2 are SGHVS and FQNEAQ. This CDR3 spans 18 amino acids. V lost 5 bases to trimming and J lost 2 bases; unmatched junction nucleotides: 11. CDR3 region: CASSPPEGLAGDPYEQYF. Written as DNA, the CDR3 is TGTGCCAGCAGCCCACCGGAGGGACTAGCGGGGGATCCCTACGAGCAGTACTTC.

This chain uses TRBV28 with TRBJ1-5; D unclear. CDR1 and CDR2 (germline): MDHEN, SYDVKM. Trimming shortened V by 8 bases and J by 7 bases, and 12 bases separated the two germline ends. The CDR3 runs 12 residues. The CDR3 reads CASLGVGQPQHF. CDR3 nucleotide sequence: TGTGCCAGCCTCGGGGTTGGACAGCCCCAGCATTTT.

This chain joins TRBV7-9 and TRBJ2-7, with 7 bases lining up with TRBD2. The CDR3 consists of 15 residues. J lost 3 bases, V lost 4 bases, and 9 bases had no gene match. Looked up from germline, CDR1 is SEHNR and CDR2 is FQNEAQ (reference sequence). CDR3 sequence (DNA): TGTGCCAGCAGCTCAGAAGGGCTAGCGGACTACGAGCAGTACTTC. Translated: CASSSEGLADYEQYF.

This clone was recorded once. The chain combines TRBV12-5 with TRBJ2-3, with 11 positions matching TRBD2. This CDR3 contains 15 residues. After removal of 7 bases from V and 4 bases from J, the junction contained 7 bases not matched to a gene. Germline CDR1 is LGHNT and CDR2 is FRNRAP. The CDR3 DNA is TGTGCTAGTGCCCTGGGGGGACTAGCGGCAGATACGCAGTATTTT. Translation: CASALGGLAADTQYF. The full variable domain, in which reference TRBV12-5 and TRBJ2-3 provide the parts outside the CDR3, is DARVTQTPRHKVTEMGQEVTMRCQPILGHNTVFWYRQTMMQGLELLAYFRNRAPLDDSGMPKDRFSAEMPDATLATLKIQPSEPRDSAVYFCASALGGLAADTQYFGPGTRLTVL.

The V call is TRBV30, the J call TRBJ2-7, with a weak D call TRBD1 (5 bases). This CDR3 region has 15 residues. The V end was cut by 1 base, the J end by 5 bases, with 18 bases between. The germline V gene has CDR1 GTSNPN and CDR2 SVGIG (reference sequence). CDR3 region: CAWSDPGTGNNEQYF. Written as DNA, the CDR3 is TGTGCCTGGAGTGACCCCGGAACAGGCAACAACGAGCAGTACTTC.

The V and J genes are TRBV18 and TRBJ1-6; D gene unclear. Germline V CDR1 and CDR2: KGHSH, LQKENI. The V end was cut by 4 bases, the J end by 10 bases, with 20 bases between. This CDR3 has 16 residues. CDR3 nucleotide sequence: TGTGCCAGCTCACGTCCTGATGGAGGAGGTGGCTCACCCCTCCACTTT. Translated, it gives CASSRPDGGGGSPLHF. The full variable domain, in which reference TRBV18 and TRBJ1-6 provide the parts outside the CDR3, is NAGVMQNPRHLVRRRGQEARLRCSPMKGHSHVYWYRQLPEEGLKFMVYLQKENIIDESGMPKERFSAEFPKEGPSILRIQQVVRGDSAAYFCASSRPDGGGGSPLHFGNGTRLTVT.

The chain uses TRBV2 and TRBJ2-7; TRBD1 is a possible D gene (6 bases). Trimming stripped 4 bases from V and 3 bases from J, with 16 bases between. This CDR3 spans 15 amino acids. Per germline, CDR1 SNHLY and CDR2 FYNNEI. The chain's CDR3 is CASSAVWTENYEQYF. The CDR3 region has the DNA TGTGCCAGCAGTGCGGTCTGGACAGAGAACTACGAGCAGTACTTC.

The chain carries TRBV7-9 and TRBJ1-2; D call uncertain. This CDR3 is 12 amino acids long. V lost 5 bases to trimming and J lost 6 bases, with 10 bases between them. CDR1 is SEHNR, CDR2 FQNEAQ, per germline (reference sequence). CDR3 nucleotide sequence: TGTGCCAGCAGCCCCGGGTTGAATGGCTACACCTTC. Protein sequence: CASSPGLNGYTF.

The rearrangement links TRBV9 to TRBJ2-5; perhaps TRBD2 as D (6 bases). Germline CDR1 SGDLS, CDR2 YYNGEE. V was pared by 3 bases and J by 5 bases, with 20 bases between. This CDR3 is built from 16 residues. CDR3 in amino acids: CASSGMVGAGSETQYF. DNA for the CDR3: TGTGCCAGCAGCGGGATGGTCGGGGCGGGAAGCGAGACCCAGTACTTC.

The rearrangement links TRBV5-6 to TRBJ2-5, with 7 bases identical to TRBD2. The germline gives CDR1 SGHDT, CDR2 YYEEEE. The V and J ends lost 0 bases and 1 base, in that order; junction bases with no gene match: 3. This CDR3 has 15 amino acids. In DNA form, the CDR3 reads TGTGCCAGCAGCTTGGTGGCTAGCGGCCAAGAGACCCAGTACTTC. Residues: CASSLVASGQETQYF. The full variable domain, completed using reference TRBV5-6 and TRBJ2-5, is DAGVTQSPTHLIKTRGQQVTLRCSPKSGHDTVSWYQQALGQGPQFIFQYYEEEERQRGNFPDRFSGHQFPNYSSELNVNALLLGDSALYLCASSLVASGQETQYFGPGTRLLVL.

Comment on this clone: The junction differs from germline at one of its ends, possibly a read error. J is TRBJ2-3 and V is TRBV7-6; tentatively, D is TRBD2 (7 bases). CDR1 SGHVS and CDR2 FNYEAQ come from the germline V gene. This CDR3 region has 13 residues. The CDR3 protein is CASSLKGGSQPHF. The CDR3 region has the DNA TGTGCCAGCAGCTTAAAGGGGGGGAGCCAGCCTCATTTT.

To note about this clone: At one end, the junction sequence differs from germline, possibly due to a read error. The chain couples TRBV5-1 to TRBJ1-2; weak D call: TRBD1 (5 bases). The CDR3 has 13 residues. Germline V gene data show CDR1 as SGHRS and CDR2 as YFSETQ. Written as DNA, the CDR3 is TGCGCCAGCAGCTTGGAAAGGGGTTATGGCTACCCCTTC. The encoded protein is CASSLERGYGYPF.

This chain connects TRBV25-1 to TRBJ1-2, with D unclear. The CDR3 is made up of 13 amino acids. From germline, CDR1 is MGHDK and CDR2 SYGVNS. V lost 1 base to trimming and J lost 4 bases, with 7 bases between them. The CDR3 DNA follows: TGTGCCAGCAGTGAATCAGGATCCTATGGCTACACCTTC. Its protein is CASSESGSYGYTF.

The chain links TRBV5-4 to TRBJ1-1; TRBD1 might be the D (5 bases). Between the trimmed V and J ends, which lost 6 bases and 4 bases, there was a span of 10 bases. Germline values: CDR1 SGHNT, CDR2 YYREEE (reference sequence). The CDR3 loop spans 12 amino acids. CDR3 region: CASTLRGTEAFF. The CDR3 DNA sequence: TGTGCCAGCACCCTTAGGGGCACTGAAGCTTTCTTT.